These 13 T cell receptor beta chains originate from one sample sequenced in a study of CD8+ T cells in alopecia areata. RNA extraction was followed by reverse transcription into cDNA, which acted as the sequencing template. This table comes from immunoSEQ multiplex PCR, and its TCRdb copy is limited to in-frame clones, with some not included. The sample has hundreds of thousands of clones; approximately 72% are singletons. Treatment meaning: oral pan-JAK inhibitor, 5-10 mg twice daily. This material consisted of CD4+ T cells sorted from blood, taken at week 44, from a patient treated with tofacitinib. These receptors all stem from a human donor with alopecia areata.

Written as DNA, the CDR3 is TGTGCCAGCAGTTCGACAGGGACGGGGTCCTACGAGCAGTACTTC. This encodes CASSSTGTGSYEQYF. The chain combines TRBV27 with TRBJ2-7; 7 bases match TRBD1. Germline V gives CDR1 MNHEY, CDR2 SMNVEV (reference sequence). This CDR3 is 15 amino acids long. V shed 4 bases and J 1 base; nucleotides not matched to a gene: 7.

The J gene is TRBJ2-4, the V gene TRBV29-1; D gene uncertain. V lost 5 bases and J lost 2, with 7 bases in between. The CDR3 spans 12 residues. Germline CDR1 SQVTM, CDR2 ANQGSEA. The CDR3 spells CSVRTSKNIQYF. The CDR3 nucleotides read TGCAGCGTTCGTACTTCCAAAAACATTCAGTACTTC.

The chain joins TRBV11-3 to TRBJ1-1, with D perhaps TRBD1 (5 bases). The CDR3 sequence is 15 residues long. V was pared by 5 bases and J by 1 base, with 14 bases between. The germline gives CDR1 SGHNT, CDR2 YENEEA. CDR3 residues: CASSTHRGTNTEAFF. In DNA form, the CDR3 reads TGTGCCAGCAGCACCCATCGGGGGACGAACACTGAAGCTTTCTTT. The whole variable domain, filled in from reference TRBV11-3 and TRBJ1-1, reads EAGVVQSPRYKIIEKKQPVAFWCNPISGHNTLYWYLQNLGQGPELLIRYENEEAVDDSQLPKDRFSAERLKGVDSTLKIQPAELGDSAVYLCASSTHRGTNTEAFFGQGTRLTVV.

This clone turned up a few times. The V and J genes are TRBV4-1 and TRBJ1-4; no clear D gene. This CDR3 has 14 amino acids. The germline V and J ends were trimmed by 1 base and 4 bases, with 7 bases remaining between them. Germline CDR1 and CDR2: MGHRA and YSYEKL. The CDR3 here is CASSQVSSNEKLFF. CDR3 bases: TGCGCCAGCAGCCAAGTATCGAGTAATGAAAAACTGTTTTTT.

The rearrangement links TRBV30 to TRBJ1-1; no clear D gene. There are 13 residues in the CDR3. Trimming removed 0 bases from V and 3 bases from J, with 8 bases in between. Per the germline V gene, CDR1 is GTSNPN and CDR2 is SVGIG (reference sequence). The CDR3 region has the DNA TGTGCCTGGAGTGTAAGCGGGGACACTGAAGCTTTCTTT. Protein product: CAWSVSGDTEAFF.

The rearrangement links TRBV29-1 to TRBJ2-1; D not certain. Germline CDR1 SQVTM, CDR2 ANQGSEA. This CDR3 comprises 13 residues. V lost 5 bases, J lost 8 bases, and 16 bases lay in between. CDR3 sequence (DNA): TGCAGCGTTCGCCCGGTGGCAGTCTATGAGCAGTTCTTC. This sequence encodes CSVRPVAVYEQFF.

This rearrangement joins TRBV9 to TRBJ2-1, with D hard to call. The CDR3 is 12 residues long. Germline loops: CDR1 SGDLS, CDR2 YYNGEE. V gave up 4 bases and J gave up 5 bases, with 7 bases separating them. The CDR3 reads CASSPWNNEQFF. In DNA, the CDR3 is TGTGCCAGCAGCCCCTGGAACAATGAGCAGTTCTTC.

This chain links TRBV4-1 with TRBJ1-2; possibly TRBD1 for D (5 bases). The CDR3 runs to 15 residues. Trimming left V 0 bases short and J 0 bases short, with 8 bases between. The germline gives CDR1 MGHRA, CDR2 YSYEKL. The CDR3 DNA sequence: TGCGCCAGCAGCCAAGACAGGGAAGCTAACTATGGCTACACCTTC. Its protein product is CASSQDREANYGYTF.

This chain links TRBV25-1 with TRBJ1-5; D remains unclear. V gave up 4 bases and J gave up 4 bases, with 5 bases separating them. The CDR3 is made up of 12 amino acids. CDR1 is MGHDK and CDR2 is SYGVNS in the germline V gene. The CDR3 protein is CASSAPNQPQHF. The CDR3 DNA is TGTGCCAGCAGTGCCCCTAATCAGCCCCAGCATTTT. The full variable domain, its missing parts supplied by reference TRBV25-1 and TRBJ1-5, is EADIYQTPRYLVIGTGKKITLECSQTMGHDKMYWYQQDPGMELHLIHYSYGVNSTEKGDLSSESTVSRIRTEHFPLTLESARPSHTSQYLCASSAPNQPQHFGDGTRLSIL.

The chain recombines TRBV30 with TRBJ1-5; tentative D call: TRBD1 (6 bases). Germline-derived CDR1 and CDR2 are GTSNPN and SVGIG (reference sequence). The CDR3 runs to 13 residues. The V and J ends lost 1 base and 9 bases respectively, with 13 bases between them. Here the CDR3 reads CAWSDRVGGPQHF. The DNA for the CDR3 is TGTGCCTGGAGTGACAGGGTGGGAGGGCCCCAGCATTTT.

V and J are TRBV7-2 and TRBJ2-2; unclear D gene. This CDR3 is built from 13 residues. The V and J ends lost 1 base and 4 bases respectively, with 4 bases between them. CDR1 SGHTA and CDR2 FQGNSA come from the germline V gene. CDR3 DNA sequence: TGTGCCAGCAGCTTAGAAGGCACCGGGGAGCTGTTTTTT. Translation gives CASSLEGTGELFF.

The chain employs TRBV29-1 and TRBJ2-7; the D gene is possibly TRBD2 (5 bases). Germline assignment: CDR1 SQVTM and CDR2 ANQGSEA. The CDR3 covers 15 residues. The V end lost 4 bases, the J end lost 1 base, and 17 bases lay between the germline ends. The CDR3 here is CSVGGSGGLSYEQYF. DNA for the CDR3: TGCAGCGTTGGAGGAAGCGGAGGCCTATCCTACGAGCAGTACTTC.

This rearrangement joins TRBV2 to TRBJ1-2, with a weak D call TRBD1 (6 bases). The CDR3 totals 15 residues. Trimming left V 6 bases short and J 4 bases short, with 18 bases between. The germline CDR1 and CDR2 sequences are SNHLY and FYNNEI. In nucleotides, the CDR3 is TGTGCCAGCAGATACCGGGACACCAACCCCTATGGCTACACCTTC. Protein product: CASRYRDTNPYGYTF.